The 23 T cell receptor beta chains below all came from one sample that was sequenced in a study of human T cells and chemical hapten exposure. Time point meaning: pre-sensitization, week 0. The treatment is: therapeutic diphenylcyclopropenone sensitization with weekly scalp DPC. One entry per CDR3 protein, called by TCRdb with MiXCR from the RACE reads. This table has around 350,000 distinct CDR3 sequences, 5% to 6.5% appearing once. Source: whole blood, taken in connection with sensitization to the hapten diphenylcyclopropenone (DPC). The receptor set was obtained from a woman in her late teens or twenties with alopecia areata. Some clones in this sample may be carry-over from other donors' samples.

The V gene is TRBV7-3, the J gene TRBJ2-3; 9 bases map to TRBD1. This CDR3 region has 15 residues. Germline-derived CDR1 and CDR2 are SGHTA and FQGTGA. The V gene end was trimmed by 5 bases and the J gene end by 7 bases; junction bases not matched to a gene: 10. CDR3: CASSTTGQGRNTQYF. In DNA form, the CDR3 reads TGTGCCAGCAGCACGACAGGACAGGGGAGGAATACGCAGTATTTT.

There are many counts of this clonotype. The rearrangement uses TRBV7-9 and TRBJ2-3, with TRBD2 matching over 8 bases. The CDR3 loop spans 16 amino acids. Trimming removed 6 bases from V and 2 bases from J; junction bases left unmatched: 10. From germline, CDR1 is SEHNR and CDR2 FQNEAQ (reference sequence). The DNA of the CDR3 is TGTGCCAGCAGGCGAAGAGCGGGGGCCGACACAGATACGCAGTATTTT. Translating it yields CASRRRAGADTDTQYF.

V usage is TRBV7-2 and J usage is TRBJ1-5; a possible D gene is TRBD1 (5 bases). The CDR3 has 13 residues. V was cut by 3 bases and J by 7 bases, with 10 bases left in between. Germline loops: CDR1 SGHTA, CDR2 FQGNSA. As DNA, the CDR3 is TGTGCCAGCAGCTTGCAGGGTTGGCAGCCCCAGCATTTT. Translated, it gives CASSLQGWQPQHF.

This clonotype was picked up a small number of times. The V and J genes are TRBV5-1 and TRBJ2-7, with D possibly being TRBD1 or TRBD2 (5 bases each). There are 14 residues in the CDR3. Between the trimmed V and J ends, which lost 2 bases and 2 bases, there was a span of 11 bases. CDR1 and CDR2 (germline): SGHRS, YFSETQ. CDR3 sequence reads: CASSFTRGAYEQYF. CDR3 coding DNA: TGCGCCAGCAGCTTCACGAGGGGCGCCTACGAGCAGTACTTC.

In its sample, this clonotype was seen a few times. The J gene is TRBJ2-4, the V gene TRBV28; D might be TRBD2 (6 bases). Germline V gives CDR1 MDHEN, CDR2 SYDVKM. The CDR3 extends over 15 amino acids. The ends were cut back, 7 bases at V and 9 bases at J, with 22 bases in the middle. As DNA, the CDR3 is TGTGCCAGCACTACTGTCGCGGGCCCAGCGGGCATTCAGTACTTC. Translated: CASTTVAGPAGIQYF.

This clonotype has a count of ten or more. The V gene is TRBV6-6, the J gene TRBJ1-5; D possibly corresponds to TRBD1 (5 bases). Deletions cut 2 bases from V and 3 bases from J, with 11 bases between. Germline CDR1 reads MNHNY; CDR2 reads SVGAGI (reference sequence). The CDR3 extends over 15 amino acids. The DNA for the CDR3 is TGTGCCAGCAGTTACGCGGGGCAGCTCAATCAGCCCCAGCATTTT. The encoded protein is CASSYAGQLNQPQHF.

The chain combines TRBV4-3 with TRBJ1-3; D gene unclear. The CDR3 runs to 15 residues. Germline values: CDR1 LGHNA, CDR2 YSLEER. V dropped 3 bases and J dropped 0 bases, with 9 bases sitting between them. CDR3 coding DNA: TGCGCCAGCAGCCATCTCGGCGACTCTGGAAACACCATATATTTT. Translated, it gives CASSHLGDSGNTIYF.

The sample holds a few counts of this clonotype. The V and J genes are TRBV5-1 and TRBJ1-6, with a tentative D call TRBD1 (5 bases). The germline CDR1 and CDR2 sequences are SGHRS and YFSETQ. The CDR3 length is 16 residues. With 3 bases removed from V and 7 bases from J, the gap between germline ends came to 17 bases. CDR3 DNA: TGCGCCAGCAGCTCCCTCACCGGGACGGAGAATTCACCCCTCCACTTT. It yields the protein CASSSLTGTENSPLHF.

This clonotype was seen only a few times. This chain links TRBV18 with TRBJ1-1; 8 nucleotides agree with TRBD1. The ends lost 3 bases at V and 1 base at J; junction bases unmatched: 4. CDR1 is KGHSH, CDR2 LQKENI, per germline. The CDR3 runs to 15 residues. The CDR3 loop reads CASSPTTGENTEAFF. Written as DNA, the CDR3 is TGTGCCAGCTCACCTACGACAGGGGAGAACACTGAAGCTTTCTTT. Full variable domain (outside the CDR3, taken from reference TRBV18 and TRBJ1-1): NAGVMQNPRHLVRRRGQEARLRCSPMKGHSHVYWYRQLPEEGLKFMVYLQKENIIDESGMPKERFSAEFPKEGPSILRIQQVVRGDSAAYFCASSPTTGENTEAFFGQGTRLTVV.

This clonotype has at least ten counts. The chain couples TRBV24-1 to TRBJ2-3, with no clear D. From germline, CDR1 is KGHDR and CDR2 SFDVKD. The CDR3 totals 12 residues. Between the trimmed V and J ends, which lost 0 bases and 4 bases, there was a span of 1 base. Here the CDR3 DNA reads TGTGCCACCAGTGATTTGCCAGATACGCAGTATTTT. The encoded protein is CATSDLPDTQYF.

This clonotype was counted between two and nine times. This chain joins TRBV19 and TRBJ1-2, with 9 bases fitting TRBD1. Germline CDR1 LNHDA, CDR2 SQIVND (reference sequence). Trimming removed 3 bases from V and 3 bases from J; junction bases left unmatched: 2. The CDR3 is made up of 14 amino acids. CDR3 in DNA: TGTGCCAGTAGTATGTGGGACAGGGACTATGGCTACACCTTC. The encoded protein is CASSMWDRDYGYTF.

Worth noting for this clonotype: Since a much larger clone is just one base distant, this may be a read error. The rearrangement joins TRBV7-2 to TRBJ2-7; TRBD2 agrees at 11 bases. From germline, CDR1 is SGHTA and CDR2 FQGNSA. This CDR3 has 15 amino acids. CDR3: CASSLLAGGPYELYF. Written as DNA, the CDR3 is TGTGCCAGCAGTCTTCTAGCGGGGGGACCCTACGAGCTGTACTTC.

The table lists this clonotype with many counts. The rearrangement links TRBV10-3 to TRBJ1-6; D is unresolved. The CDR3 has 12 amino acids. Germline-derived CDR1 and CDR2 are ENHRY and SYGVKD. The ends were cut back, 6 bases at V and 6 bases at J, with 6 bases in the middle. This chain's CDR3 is CAIRGSNSPLHF. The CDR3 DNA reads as TGTGCCATCAGGGGTAGTAATTCACCCCTCCACTTT.

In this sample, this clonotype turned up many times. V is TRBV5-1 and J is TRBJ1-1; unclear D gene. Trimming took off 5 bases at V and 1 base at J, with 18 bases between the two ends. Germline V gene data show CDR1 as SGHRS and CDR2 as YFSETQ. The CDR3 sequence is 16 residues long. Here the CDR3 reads CASSSETTDGNTEAFF. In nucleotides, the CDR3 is TGCGCCAGCAGTTCCGAAACCACCGACGGGAACACTGAAGCTTTCTTT.

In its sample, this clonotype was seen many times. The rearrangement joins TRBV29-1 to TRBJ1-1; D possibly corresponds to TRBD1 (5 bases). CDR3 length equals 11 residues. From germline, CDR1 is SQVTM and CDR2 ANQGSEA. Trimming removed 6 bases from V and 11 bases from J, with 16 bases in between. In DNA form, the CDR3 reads TGCAGCGTGGACCAGAATAGGGGTGCTTTCTTT. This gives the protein CSVDQNRGAFF.

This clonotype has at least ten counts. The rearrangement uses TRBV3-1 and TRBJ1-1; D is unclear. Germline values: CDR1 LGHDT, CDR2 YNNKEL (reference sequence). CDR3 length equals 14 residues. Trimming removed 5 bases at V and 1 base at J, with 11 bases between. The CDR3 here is CASSTEQENTEAFF. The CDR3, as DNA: TGTGCCAGCAGCACCGAGCAGGAGAACACTGAAGCTTTCTTT. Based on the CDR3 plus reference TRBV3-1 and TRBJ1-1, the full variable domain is DTAVSQTPKYLVTQMGNDKSIKCEQNLGHDTMYWYKQDSKKFLKIMFSYNNKELIINETVPNRFSPKSPDKAHLNLHINSLELGDSAVYFCASSTEQENTEAFFGQGTRLTVV.

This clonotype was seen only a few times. The CDR3 DNA reads as TGTGCCAGCAGCCAAGGCCCTAGAGATGGCTACACCTTC. It encodes CASSQGPRDGYTF. V gene TRBV4-2 combines with J gene TRBJ1-2; D call uncertain. The CDR3 loop spans 13 amino acids. CDR1 LGHNA and CDR2 YNFKEQ come from the germline V gene. The V gene lost 1 base and the J gene lost 6 bases, with 9 bases spanning the gap.

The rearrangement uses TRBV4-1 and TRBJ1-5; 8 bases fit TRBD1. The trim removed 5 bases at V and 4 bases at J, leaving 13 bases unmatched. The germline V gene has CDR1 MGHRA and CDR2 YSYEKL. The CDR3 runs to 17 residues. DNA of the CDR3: TGCGCCAGCAGCTTTGACCCCGTGACAGGGGCAAATCAGCCCCAGCATTTT. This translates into CASSFDPVTGANQPQHF.

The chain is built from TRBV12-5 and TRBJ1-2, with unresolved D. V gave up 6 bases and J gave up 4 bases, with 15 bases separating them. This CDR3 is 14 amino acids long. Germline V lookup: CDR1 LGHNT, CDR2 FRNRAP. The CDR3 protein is CASGPQHGLYGYTF. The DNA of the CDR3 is TGTGCTAGTGGCCCCCAGCACGGACTCTATGGCTACACCTTC.

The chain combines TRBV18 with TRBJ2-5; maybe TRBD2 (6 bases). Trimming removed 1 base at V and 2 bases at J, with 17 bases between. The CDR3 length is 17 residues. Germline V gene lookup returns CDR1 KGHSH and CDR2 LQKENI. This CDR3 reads CASSPQGGAQLQETQYF. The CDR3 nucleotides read TGTGCCAGCTCACCACAGGGCGGGGCCCAATTACAAGAGACCCAGTACTTC.

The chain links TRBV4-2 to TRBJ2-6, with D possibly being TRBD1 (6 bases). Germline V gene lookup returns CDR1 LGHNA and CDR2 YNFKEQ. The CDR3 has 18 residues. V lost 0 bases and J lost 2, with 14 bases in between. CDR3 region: CASSQDYRVPAGANVLTF. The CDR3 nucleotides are TGTGCCAGCAGCCAAGATTACAGGGTTCCGGCTGGGGCCAACGTCCTGACTTTC.

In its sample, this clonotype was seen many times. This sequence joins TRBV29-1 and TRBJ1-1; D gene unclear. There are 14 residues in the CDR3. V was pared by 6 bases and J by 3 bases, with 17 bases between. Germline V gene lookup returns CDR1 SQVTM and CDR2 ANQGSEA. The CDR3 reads CSVFGVGWDTEAFF. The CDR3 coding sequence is TGCAGCGTCTTCGGGGTAGGGTGGGACACTGAAGCTTTCTTT. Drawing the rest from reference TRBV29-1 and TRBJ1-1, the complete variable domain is SAVISQKPSRDICQRGTSLTIQCQVDSQVTMMFWYRQQPGQSLTLIATANQGSEATYESGFVIDKFPISRPNLTFSTLTVSNMSPEDSSIYLCSVFGVGWDTEAFFGQGTRLTVV.

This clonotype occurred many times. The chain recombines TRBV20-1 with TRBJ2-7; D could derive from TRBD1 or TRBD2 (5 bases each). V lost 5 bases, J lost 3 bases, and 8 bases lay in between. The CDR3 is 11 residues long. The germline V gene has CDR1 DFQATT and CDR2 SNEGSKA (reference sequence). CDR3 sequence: CSAEGHYEQYF. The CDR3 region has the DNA TGCAGTGCTGAGGGGCACTACGAGCAGTACTTC.